Sequencing of this T cell receptor beta chain was carried out in a study of blood T cell repertoires in COVID-19. In the original processing: Reference gene primers were amplified, and this amplification served to estimate nucleated cell counts. The protocol was immunoSEQ multiplex PCR, while the TCRdb copy is restricted to in-frame clones and leaves out a portion. That table furnishes V, J and clone size, whereas the DNA furnished D and trimming. The table shows over 150,000 clones, with about 86% occurring only once. The length of the CDR3 is 14 residues. The chain combines TRBV7-5 with TRBJ2-5; TRBD1 is the table's D call and was not checked against the DNA. TRBV7-5 is annotated as a pseudogene. Sequenced input: PBMCs or T cells enriched from blood (not recorded which). This TCR was sampled from a man aged 50-60 years who had recovered from COVID-19. CDR3 sequence: CARSLGDSQETQYF. The CDR3 nucleotides read TGTGCCAGAAGCTTAGGGGACAGCCAAGAGACCCAGTACTTC.